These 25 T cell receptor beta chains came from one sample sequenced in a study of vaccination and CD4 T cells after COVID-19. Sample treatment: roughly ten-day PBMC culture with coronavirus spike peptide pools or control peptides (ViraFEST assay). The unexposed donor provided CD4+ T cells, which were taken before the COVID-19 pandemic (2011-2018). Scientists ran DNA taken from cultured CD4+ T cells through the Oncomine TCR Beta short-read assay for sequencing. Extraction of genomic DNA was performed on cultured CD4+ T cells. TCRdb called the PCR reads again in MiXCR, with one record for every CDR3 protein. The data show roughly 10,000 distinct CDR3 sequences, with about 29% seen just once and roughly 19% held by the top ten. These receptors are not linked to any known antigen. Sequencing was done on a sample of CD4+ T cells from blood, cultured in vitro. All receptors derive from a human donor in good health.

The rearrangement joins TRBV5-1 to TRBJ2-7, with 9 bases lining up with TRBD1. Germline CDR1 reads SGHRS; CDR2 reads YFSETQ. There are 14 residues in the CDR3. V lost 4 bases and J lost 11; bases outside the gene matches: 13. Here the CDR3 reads CASSLRDRDSVKYF. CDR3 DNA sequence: TGCGCCAGCAGCCTCCGGGACAGGGATAGTGTGAAGTACTTC.

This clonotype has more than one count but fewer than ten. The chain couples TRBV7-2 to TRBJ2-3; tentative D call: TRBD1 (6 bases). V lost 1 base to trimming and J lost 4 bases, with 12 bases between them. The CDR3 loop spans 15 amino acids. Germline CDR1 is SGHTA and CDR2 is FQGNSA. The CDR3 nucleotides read TGTGCCAGCAGCTTAGACAGGGTTAATTCAGATACGCAGTATTTT. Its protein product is CASSLDRVNSDTQYF.

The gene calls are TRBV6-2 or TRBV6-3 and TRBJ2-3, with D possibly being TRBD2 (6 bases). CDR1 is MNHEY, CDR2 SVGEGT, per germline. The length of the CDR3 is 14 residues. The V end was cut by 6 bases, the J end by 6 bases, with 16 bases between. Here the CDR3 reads CASRLGLAWDTQYF. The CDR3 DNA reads TGTGCCAGCAGGCTGGGGCTAGCGTGGGATACGCAGTATTTT.

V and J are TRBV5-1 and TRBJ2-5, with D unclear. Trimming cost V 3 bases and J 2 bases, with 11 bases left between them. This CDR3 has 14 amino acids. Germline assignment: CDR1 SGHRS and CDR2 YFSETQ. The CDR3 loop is CASSSLEPQETQYF. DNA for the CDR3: TGCGCCAGCAGCTCCCTAGAGCCACAAGAGACCCAGTACTTC.

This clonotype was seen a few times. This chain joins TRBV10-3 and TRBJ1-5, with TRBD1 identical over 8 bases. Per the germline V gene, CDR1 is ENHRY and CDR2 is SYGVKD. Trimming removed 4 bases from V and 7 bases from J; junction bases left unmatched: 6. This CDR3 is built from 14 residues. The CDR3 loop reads CAISASGGGQPQHF. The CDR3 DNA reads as TGTGCCATCAGTGCGTCAGGGGGCGGACAGCCCCAGCATTTT.

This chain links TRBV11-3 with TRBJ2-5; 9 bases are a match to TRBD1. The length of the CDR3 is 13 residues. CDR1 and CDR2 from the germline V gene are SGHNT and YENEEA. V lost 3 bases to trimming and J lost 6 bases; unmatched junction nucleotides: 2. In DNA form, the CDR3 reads TGTGCCAGCAGCTTGGGACAGGGAAAGACCCAGTACTTC. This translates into CASSLGQGKTQYF. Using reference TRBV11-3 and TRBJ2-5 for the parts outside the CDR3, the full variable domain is EAGVVQSPRYKIIEKKQPVAFWCNPISGHNTLYWYLQNLGQGPELLIRYENEEAVDDSQLPKDRFSAERLKGVDSTLKIQPAELGDSAVYLCASSLGQGKTQYFGPGTRLLVL.

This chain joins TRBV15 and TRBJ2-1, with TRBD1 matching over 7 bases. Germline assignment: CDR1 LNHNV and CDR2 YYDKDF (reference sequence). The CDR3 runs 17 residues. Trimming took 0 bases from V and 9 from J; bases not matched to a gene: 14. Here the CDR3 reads CATSRETGTDYRGEQFF. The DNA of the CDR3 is TGTGCCACCAGCAGAGAAACCGGGACAGACTATCGGGGTGAGCAGTTCTTC. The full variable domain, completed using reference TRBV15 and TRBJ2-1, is DAMVIQNPRYQVTQFGKPVTLSCSQTLNHNVMYWYQQKSSQAPKLLFHYYDKDFNNEADTPDNFQSRRPNTSFCFLDIRSPGLGDTAMYLCATSRETGTDYRGEQFFGPGTRLTVL.

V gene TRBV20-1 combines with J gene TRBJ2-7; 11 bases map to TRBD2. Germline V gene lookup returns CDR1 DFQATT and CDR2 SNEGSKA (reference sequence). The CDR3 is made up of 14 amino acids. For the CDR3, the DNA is TGCAGCGTATACATAGCGGGAGGGCCCCACGAGCAGTACTTC. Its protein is CSVYIAGGPHEQYF.

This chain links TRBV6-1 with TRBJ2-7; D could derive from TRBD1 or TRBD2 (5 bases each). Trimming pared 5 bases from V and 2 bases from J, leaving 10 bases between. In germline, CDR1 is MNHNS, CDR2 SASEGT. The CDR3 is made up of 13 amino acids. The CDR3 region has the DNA TGTGCCAGCAGTCGGGGCCTGACCTACGAGCAGTACTTC. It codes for CASSRGLTYEQYF.

The CDR3 nucleotides are TGTGCCTGGTCCTCGCGGGAAGCCTATGGCTACACCTTC. Translation: CAWSSREAYGYTF. The chain is built from TRBV30 and TRBJ1-2; D ambiguous. CDR3 length: 13 amino acids. Germline V gene lookup returns CDR1 GTSNPN and CDR2 SVGIG (reference sequence). Trimming removed 5 bases from V and 4 bases from J, with 14 bases in between. The whole variable domain, remainder taken from reference TRBV30 and TRBJ1-2, is SQTIHQWPATLVQPVGSPLSLECTVEGTSNPNLYWYRQAAGRGLQLLFYSVGIGQISSEVPQNLSASRPQDRQFILSSKKLLLSDSGFYLCAWSSREAYGYTFGSGTRLTVV.

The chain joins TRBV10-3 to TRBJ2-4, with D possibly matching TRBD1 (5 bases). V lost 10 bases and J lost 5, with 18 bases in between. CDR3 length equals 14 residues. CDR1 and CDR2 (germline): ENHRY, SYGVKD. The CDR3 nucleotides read TGTGCCACCAAGGCAGGGTTAGGTGAAAACATTCAGTACTTC. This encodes CATKAGLGENIQYF.

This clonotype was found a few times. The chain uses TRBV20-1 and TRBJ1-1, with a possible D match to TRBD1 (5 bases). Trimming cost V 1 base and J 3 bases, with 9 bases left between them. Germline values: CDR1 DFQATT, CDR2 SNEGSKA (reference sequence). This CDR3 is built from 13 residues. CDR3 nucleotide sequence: TGCAGTGCTAGAGGATGGGGGGACACTGAAGCTTTCTTT. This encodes CSARGWGDTEAFF.

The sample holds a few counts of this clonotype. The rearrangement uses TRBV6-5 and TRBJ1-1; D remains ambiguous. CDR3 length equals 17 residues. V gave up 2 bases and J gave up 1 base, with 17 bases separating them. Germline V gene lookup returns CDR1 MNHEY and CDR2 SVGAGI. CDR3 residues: CASSYVRFGLTNTEAFF. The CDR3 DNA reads TGTGCCAGCAGTTACGTCCGCTTTGGACTAACGAACACTGAAGCTTTCTTT.

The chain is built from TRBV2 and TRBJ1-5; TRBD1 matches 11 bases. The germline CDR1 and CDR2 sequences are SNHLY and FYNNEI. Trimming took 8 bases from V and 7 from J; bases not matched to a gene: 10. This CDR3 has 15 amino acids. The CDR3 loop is CASSGQGGSYQPQHF. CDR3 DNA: TGTGCCAGCTCGGGACAGGGGGGTTCGTACCAGCCCCAGCATTTT.

The CDR3 sequence is CASSWQGQVQDEQYF. CDR3 coding DNA: TGCGCCAGCAGCTGGCAGGGACAGGTTCAAGACGAGCAGTACTTC. V gene TRBV5-1 combines with J gene TRBJ2-7, with 8 bases aligning to TRBD1. CDR3 size: 15 residues. Germline V gene sequence: CDR1 SGHRS, CDR2 YFSETQ. After removal of 3 bases from V and 5 bases from J, the junction contained 10 bases not matched to a gene.

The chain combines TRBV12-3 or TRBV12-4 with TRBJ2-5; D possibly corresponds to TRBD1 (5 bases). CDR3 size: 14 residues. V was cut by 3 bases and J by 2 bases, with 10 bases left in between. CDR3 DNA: TGTGCCAGCAGTTTCCGACAGCATCAAGAGACCCAGTACTTC. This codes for CASSFRQHQETQYF.

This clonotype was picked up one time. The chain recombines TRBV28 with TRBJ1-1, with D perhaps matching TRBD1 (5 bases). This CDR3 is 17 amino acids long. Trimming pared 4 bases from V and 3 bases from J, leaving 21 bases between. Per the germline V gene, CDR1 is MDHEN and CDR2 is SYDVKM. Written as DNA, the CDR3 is TGTGCCAGCAGTTCGGGCAGGGCCTCCCCCATGGACACTGAAGCTTTCTTT. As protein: CASSSGRASPMDTEAFF. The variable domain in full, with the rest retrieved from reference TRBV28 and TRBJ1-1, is DVKVTQSSRYLVKRTGEKVFLECVQDMDHENMFWYRQDPGLGLRLIYFSYDVKMKEKGDIPEGYSVSREKKERFSLILESASTNQTSMYLCASSSGRASPMDTEAFFGQGTRLTVV.

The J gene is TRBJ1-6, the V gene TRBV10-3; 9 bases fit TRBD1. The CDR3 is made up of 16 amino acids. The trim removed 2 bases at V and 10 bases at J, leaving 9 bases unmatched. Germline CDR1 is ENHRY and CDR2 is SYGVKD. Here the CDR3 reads CAISEGDRVRGSPLHF. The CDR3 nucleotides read TGTGCCATCAGTGAGGGGGACAGGGTGCGGGGCTCACCCCTCCACTTT.

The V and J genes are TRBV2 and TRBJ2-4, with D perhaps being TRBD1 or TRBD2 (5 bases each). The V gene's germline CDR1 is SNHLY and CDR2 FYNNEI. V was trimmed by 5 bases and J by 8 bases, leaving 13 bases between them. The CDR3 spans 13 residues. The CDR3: CASSPLGAYIQYF. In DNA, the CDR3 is TGTGCCAGCAGTCCCCTCGGGGCGTACATTCAGTACTTC.

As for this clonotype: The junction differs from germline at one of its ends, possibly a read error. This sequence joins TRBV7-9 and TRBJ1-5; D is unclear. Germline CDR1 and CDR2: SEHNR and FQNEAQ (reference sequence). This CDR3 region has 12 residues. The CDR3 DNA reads TGTGCCAGCAGCTCCCCGAGTCAGCCCCAGCGTTTT. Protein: CASSSPSQPQRF.

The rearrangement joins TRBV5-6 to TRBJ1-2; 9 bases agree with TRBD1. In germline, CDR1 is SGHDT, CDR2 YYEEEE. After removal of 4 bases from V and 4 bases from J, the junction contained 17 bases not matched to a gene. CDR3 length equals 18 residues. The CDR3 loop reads CASSLGTGIVPGRYGYTF. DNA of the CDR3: TGTGCCAGCAGCCTAGGGACAGGGATCGTCCCCGGGCGCTATGGCTACACCTTC.

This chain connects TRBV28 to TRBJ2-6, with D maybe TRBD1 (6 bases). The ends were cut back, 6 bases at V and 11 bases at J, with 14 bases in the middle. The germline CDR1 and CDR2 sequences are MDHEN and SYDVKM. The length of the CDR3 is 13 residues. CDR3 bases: TGTGCCAGCAGCACAGGGTGGATCTACGTCCTGACTTTC. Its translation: CASSTGWIYVLTF.

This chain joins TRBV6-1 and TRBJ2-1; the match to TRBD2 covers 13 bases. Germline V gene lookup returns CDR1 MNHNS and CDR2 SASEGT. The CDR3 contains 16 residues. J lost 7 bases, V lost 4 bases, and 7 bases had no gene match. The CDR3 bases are TGTGCCAGCAGTGCACTAGCGGGAGGGCCAAGGAATGAGCAGTTCTTC. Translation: CASSALAGGPRNEQFF.

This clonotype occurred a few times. CDR3 in DNA: TGTGCCAGCAGTCCCCTCGACTCCACCGGGGAGCTGTTTTTT. Its protein product is CASSPLDSTGELFF. V gene TRBV28 combines with J gene TRBJ2-2; D not resolved. CDR1 is MDHEN, CDR2 SYDVKM, per germline. There are 14 residues in the CDR3. V lost 5 bases to trimming and J lost 4 bases, with 11 bases between them.

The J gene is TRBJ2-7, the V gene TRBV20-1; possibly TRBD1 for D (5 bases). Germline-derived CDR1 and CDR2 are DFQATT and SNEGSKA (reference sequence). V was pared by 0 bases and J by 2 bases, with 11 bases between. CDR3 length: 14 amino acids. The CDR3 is CSARDSVRAYEQYF. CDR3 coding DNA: TGCAGTGCTAGAGATTCCGTCAGGGCCTACGAGCAGTACTTC.